A single sample is the source of the 9 T cell receptor beta chains below, sequenced in a study of cytomegalovirus exposure and HLA in healthy donors. The PCR ran on 60 Vbeta and 13 Jbeta primers. Libraries were prepared by immunoSEQ multiplex PCR; TCRdb keeps only in-frame clonotypes and omits some of them. Found here are 140,000 to 150,000 clones, 70% to 85% of them singletons; the top ten hold over 1.5%. The sequencing sample was made of PBMCs. These receptors originate from a man aged 40-49 years in good health and CMV-seronegative.

This clone was found a few times. Here the CDR3 DNA reads TGTGCCAGCAGTTTTACGCAGAGGAGAAGGAACACTGAAGCTTTCTTT. This encodes CASSFTQRRRNTEAFF. The chain links TRBV28 to TRBJ1-1; D remains ambiguous. The CDR3 runs 16 residues. Germline V gene data show CDR1 as MDHEN and CDR2 as SYDVKM. The ends were cut back, 3 bases at V and 1 base at J, with 15 bases in the middle.

V and J are TRBV2 and TRBJ2-7, with a possible D match to TRBD1 (5 bases). Germline assignment: CDR1 SNHLY and CDR2 FYNNEI. The V end was cut by 4 bases, the J end by 2 bases, with 9 bases between. The CDR3 sequence is 13 residues long. The CDR3 region is CASSGQTPYEQYF. The CDR3 coding sequence is TGTGCCAGCAGTGGACAGACCCCCTACGAGCAGTACTTC.

The chain employs TRBV5-6 and TRBJ1-2; possibly TRBD1 for D (5 bases). CDR1 and CDR2 (germline): SGHDT, YYEEEE. This CDR3 region has 13 residues. Trimming shortened V by 4 bases and J by 5 bases, and 12 bases separated the two germline ends. The CDR3 spells CASSTGSFYGYTF. The DNA of the CDR3 is TGTGCCAGCAGCACAGGCAGTTTTTATGGCTACACCTTC. The entire variable domain, with the rest obtained from reference TRBV5-6 and TRBJ1-2, is as follows: DAGVTQSPTHLIKTRGQQVTLRCSPKSGHDTVSWYQQALGQGPQFIFQYYEEEERQRGNFPDRFSGHQFPNYSSELNVNALLLGDSALYLCASSTGSFYGYTFGSGTRLTVV.

This clone has only a few counts. The CDR3 loop reads CASSSQGNGANVLTF. The CDR3 DNA follows: TGCGCCAGCAGCTCACAGGGGAATGGGGCCAACGTCCTGACTTTC. V usage is TRBV5-1 and J usage is TRBJ2-6; TRBD1 agrees at 7 bases. This CDR3 spans 15 amino acids. The V gene end was trimmed by 3 bases and the J gene end by 3 bases; junction bases not matched to a gene: 3. CDR1 and CDR2 from the germline V gene are SGHRS and YFSETQ.

The table lists this clone with a few counts. This chain connects TRBV6-5 to TRBJ2-1; D unclear. Looked up from germline, CDR1 is MNHEY and CDR2 is SVGAGI. Trimming left V 7 bases short and J 0 bases short, with 13 bases between. The CDR3 is 15 amino acids. CDR3 nucleotide sequence: TGTGCCAGCAATCAGCAGGTGGGCTCCTACAATGAGCAGTTCTTC. This translates into CASNQQVGSYNEQFF.

The chain recombines TRBV10-3 with TRBJ2-1, with 7 nucleotides matching TRBD1. Germline V gives CDR1 ENHRY, CDR2 SYGVKD. Trimming at V came to 7 bases and at J to 4 bases, leaving 4 bases not matched to a gene. There are 13 residues in the CDR3. The CDR3 loop is CAITETGYNEQFF. The CDR3 bases are TGTGCCATCACAGAGACAGGGTACAATGAGCAGTTCTTC.

The chain combines TRBV10-3 with TRBJ1-5; tentative D call: TRBD1 (6 bases). This CDR3 has 13 residues. Per germline, CDR1 ENHRY and CDR2 SYGVKD. V was cut by 3 bases and J by 7 bases, with 10 bases left in between. The CDR3 region is CAISDKDRQPQHF. DNA of the CDR3: TGTGCCATCAGTGACAAAGACAGGCAGCCCCAGCATTTT.

The chain employs TRBV5-5 and TRBJ1-1; perhaps TRBD1 as D (6 bases). This CDR3 is 15 amino acids long. Per germline, CDR1 SGHKS and CDR2 YYEKEE (reference sequence). V was shortened by 1 base and J by 5 bases, with 15 bases between the two germline ends. This CDR3 is CASSLWGGPRTEAFF. CDR3 nucleotide sequence: TGTGCCAGCAGCTTGTGGGGGGGGCCCCGAACTGAAGCTTTCTTT. Using reference TRBV5-5 and TRBJ1-1 for the parts outside the CDR3, the full variable domain is DAGVTQSPTHLIKTRGQQVTLRCSPISGHKSVSWYQQVLGQGPQFIFQYYEKEERGRGNFPDRFSARQFPNYSSELNVNALLLGDSALYLCASSLWGGPRTEAFFGQGTRLTVV.

The V and J genes are TRBV7-8 and TRBJ2-3; 13 bases match TRBD2. The CDR3 is 18 residues long. The V and J ends lost 3 bases and 2 bases, in that order; junction bases with no gene match: 8. Germline CDR1 reads SGHVS; CDR2 reads FQNEAQ. The CDR3 DNA is TGTGCCAGCAGCTTCCGTAGGACTAGCGGGAGCCCCACAGATACGCAGTATTTT. Residues: CASSFRRTSGSPTDTQYF.